The source of this T cell receptor (beta chain) is a study of blood T cells in healthy people across ages. As for the study in general: Template switching retrieved approximately one barcoded beta molecule for each two T cells. Study-wide results and limits: Donors of long life had a larger count of naive CD4+ cells and greater diversity than aged donors.

With a J-beta primer mix and a sample-barcoded 5' primer, a second PCR ran about 7 to 12 cycles. There were at least 2.5 million CDR3-containing paired-end reads obtained from each sample. TCRdb itself ran the 5' RACE reads through MiXCR, one entry per CDR3 protein. The repertoire holds about 1.6 million distinct CDR3 sequences, roughly 30% seen once, with 10% to 12% in the top ten. The CDR3 contains 12 residues. Between the trimmed V and J ends, which lost 8 bases and 7 bases, there was a span of 11 bases. Germline loops: CDR1 MNHEY, CDR2 SVGAGI. About this clonotype itself: Antigen specificity is unknown.

Sequencing was performed on blood. The chain links TRBV6-5 to TRBJ2-2, with a tentative D call TRBD2 (6 bases). This clonotype was sampled from a woman aged 25 to 39 in good health. The CDR3 DNA reads TGTGCCAGCCGGGGGTCGGTCGGGGAGCTGTTTTTT. As protein: CASRGSVGELFF.